A selection of T cell receptor beta chains follows, all from one sample in a study of CD8+CD57+ T cells in acquired aplastic anemia. TCRdb processed the reads anew with MiXCR; each CDR3 protein has one entry. The sample includes around 200,000 distinct CDR3 sequences, approximately 50% of them seen just once. Material: sorted CD4+, CD8+, or CD8+CD57+ T cells (not recorded which) from PBMCs. All receptors derive from a human donor with aplastic anemia. CDR3s include the opening cysteine and the closing phenylalanine or tryptophan. Each record gives: J gene, clone size, D gene, V gene, CDR3 protein, CDR3 DNA. A D gene is named only where the DNA matches it firmly. Only some rows state a clone size, as once, few, many or a class for expanded clones.

TRBJ2-3	many	TRBD2	TRBV7-9	CASSLARGRESTDTQYF	TGTGCCAGCAGCTTAGCTCGGGGGAGGGAAAGCACAGATACGCAGTATTTT
TRBJ2-7	-	TRBD2	TRBV10-3	CAISDSGAIEQYF	TGTGCCATCAGCGACAGCGGGGCGATTGAGCAGTACTTC
TRBJ2-5	many	-	TRBV28	CASLTGYQETQYF	TGTGCCAGCTTAACAGGTTACCAAGAGACCCAGTACTTC
TRBJ1-2	many	-	TRBV5-1	CASSLRTANYGYTF	TGCGCCAGCAGCTTGCGTACGGCTAACTATGGCTACACCTTC
TRBJ2-1	many	TRBD2	TRBV20-1	CSAAGTSGFNEQFF	TGCAGTGCTGCCGGGACTAGCGGGTTTAATGAGCAGTTCTTC
TRBJ2-5	few	TRBD2	TRBV20-1	CSALPTSGGSKTQYF	TGCAGTGCCTTGCCGACCAGCGGGGGCTCGAAGACCCAGTACTTC
TRBJ2-7	-	TRBD2	TRBV10-2	CASDETSGRHPEQYF	TGCGCCAGCGACGAGACTAGCGGGAGACATCCCGAGCAGTACTTC
TRBJ2-3	-	-	TRBV15	CATSDGRGTRDTQYF	TGTGCCACCAGCGACGGAAGGGGCACGAGAGATACGCAGTATTTT
TRBJ2-5	-	TRBD2	TRBV2	CASSEKRLAGLETQYF	TGTGCCAGCAGTGAAAAACGACTAGCGGGGTTAGAGACCCAGTACTTC
TRBJ2-5	-	TRBD1	TRBV24-1	CATSDRGTGVGETQYF	TGTGCCACCAGTGATAGAGGGACAGGGGTTGGTGAGACCCAGTACTTC
TRBJ2-1	-	TRBD2	TRBV5-4	CASSLGLRSGSNGHNEQFF	TGTGCCAGCAGTTTGGGGCTTCGTAGCGGGAGTAATGGCCACAATGAGCAGTTCTTC
TRBJ2-7	many	TRBD2	TRBV6-6	CASSYTSSGRTEQYF	TGTGCCAGCAGTTACACTTCTAGCGGGAGGACCGAGCAGTACTTC
TRBJ1-4	many	-	TRBV29-1	CSVLTVATNEKLFF	TGCAGCGTTCTTACAGTCGCAACTAATGAAAAACTGTTTTTT
TRBJ1-6	-	TRBD1	TRBV5-1	CASSAGTGAQWPLHF	TGCGCCAGCAGCGCCGGGACAGGGGCCCAGTGGCCCCTCCACTTT
TRBJ1-5	-	-	TRBV25-1	CASSLRGGQPQHF	TGTGCCAGCAGTCTCCGGGGCGGACAGCCCCAGCATTTT
TRBJ2-1	-	TRBD2	TRBV19	CASRPLAGGGEQFF	TGTGCCAGTAGGCCTCTAGCGGGAGGGGGTGAGCAGTTCTTC
TRBJ1-2	many	-	TRBV20-1	CSANYGYTF	TGCAGTGCTAACTATGGCTACACCTTC
TRBJ2-1	-	TRBD2	TRBV12-3/TRBV12-4	CASSRTSGTVNEQFF	TGTGCCAGCAGCCGGACTAGCGGGACAGTTAATGAGCAGTTCTTC
TRBJ2-7	many	-	TRBV6-1	CASIRGRDAGEQYF	TGTGCCAGCATAAGGGGCAGGGATGCGGGGGAGCAGTACTTC
TRBJ1-5	-	TRBD1	TRBV15	CATSIQTGGEQPQHF	TGTGCCACCAGCATCCAGACAGGGGGAGAACAGCCCCAGCATTTT
TRBJ2-2	few	-	TRBV3-1	CASTTWTGELFF	TGTGCCAGCACAACCTGGACCGGGGAGCTGTTTTTT
TRBJ1-3	-	-	TRBV4-2	CASSQDASRLSGNTIYF	TGTGCCAGCAGCCAAGATGCGAGCAGGCTCTCTGGAAACACCATATATTTT
TRBJ1-1	-	-	TRBV24-1	CATSEQTPEAFF	TGTGCCACCAGTGAACAGACCCCAGAAGCTTTCTTT
TRBJ1-2	-	-	TRBV29-1	CSTERPGEGYGYTF	TGCAGCACCGAAAGGCCAGGGGAGGGCTATGGCTACACCTTC
TRBJ2-5	-	TRBD1	TRBV6-1	CASSQGQRRAQYF	TGTGCCAGCAGTCAGGGACAGAGAAGGGCCCAGTACTTC
TRBJ1-5	few	-	TRBV10-3	CAISRQSNQPQHF	TGTGCCATCAGTCGACAGAGCAATCAGCCCCAGCATTTT
TRBJ1-6	-	-	TRBV10-1	CAITPLGFPLHF	TGTGCCATCACCCCCCTTGGGTTTCCCCTCCACTTT
TRBJ2-5	-	-	TRBV24-1	CATSGWAEQETQYF	TGTGCCACCAGTGGATGGGCAGAACAAGAGACCCAGTACTTC
TRBJ2-7	-	-	TRBV7-2	CASSLFMTYEQYF	TGTGCCAGCAGCTTATTCATGACCTACGAGCAGTACTTC
TRBJ1-6	-	-	TRBV10-1	CASSESRATYNSPLHF	TGCGCCAGCAGTGAGTCTAGGGCCACCTATAATTCACCCCTCCACTTT
TRBJ1-4	few	-	TRBV4-2	CASSGSTPGGEKLFF	TGTGCCAGCAGCGGGTCGACTCCCGGCGGCGAAAAACTGTTTTTT
TRBJ2-7	few	TRBD1	TRBV29-1	CSVEGDRRYEQYF	TGCAGCGTTGAAGGGGACAGACGCTACGAGCAGTACTTC
TRBJ2-2	few	-	TRBV7-8	CASSLDTGELFF	TGTGCCAGCAGCTTAGACACCGGGGAGCTGTTTTTT
TRBJ1-2	-	-	TRBV7-9	CASRQVQGYGYTF	TGTGCCAGCAGACAAGTGCAGGGCTATGGCTACACCTTC
TRBJ2-7	many	TRBD2	TRBV18	CASSVAGYEQYF	TGTGCCAGCTCTGTAGCGGGGTACGAGCAGTACTTC
TRBJ1-1	many	TRBD1	TRBV20-1	CSADRDSTGTEAFF	TGCAGTGCCGACAGGGACTCTACGGGCACTGAAGCTTTCTTT
TRBJ1-1	once	-	TRBV20-1	CSARDLEAQGTEAFF	TGCAGTGCTAGAGATCTTGAGGCCCAGGGAACTGAAGCTTTCTTT
TRBJ1-4	few	-	TRBV6-1	CASSRRIYNEKLFF	TGTGCCAGCAGCCGGAGGATCTATAATGAAAAACTGTTTTTT
TRBJ2-3	-	-	TRBV20-1	CSARDPGGPSDTQYF	TGCAGTGCTAGAGATCCCGGTGGCCCATCAGATACGCAGTATTTT
TRBJ2-5	many	-	TRBV6-1	CASSQGIQETQYF	TGTGCCAGTTCCCAGGGAATCCAAGAGACCCAGTACTTC
TRBJ2-5	-	-	TRBV3-1	CASSRTRDNLAF	TGCGCCAGCAGCCGAACCAGGGACAATTTAGCATTC
TRBJ2-1	-	-	TRBV25-1	CASSEWEGRDTYNEQFF	TGTGCCAGCAGTGAATGGGAAGGGAGGGACACCTACAATGAGCAGTTCTTC
TRBJ1-1	many	-	TRBV12-3/TRBV12-4	CASSAVRTEAFF	TGTGCCAGCTCCGCAGTACGTACTGAAGCTTTCTTT
TRBJ2-1	many	-	TRBV6-5	CASSLRAVYNEQFF	TGTGCCAGCAGCCTACGCGCGGTTTACAATGAGCAGTTCTTC
TRBJ2-3	-	TRBD1	TRBV7-4	CASSTQGASIGDTQYF	TGTGCCAGCAGCACACAGGGGGCGTCTATCGGGGATACGCAGTATTTT
TRBJ2-2	-	-	TRBV7-2	CASSPGFANTGELFF	TGTGCCAGCAGTCCGGGTTTCGCGAACACCGGGGAGCTGTTTTTT
TRBJ2-6	-	-	TRBV7-2	CASSLAQSNVLTF	TGTGCCAGCAGCTTAGCCCAGAGCAACGTCCTGACTTTC
TRBJ2-2	many	TRBD2	TRBV7-2	CASSFAGVRTGELFF	TGTGCCAGCAGCTTTGCGGGAGTAAGGACCGGGGAGCTGTTTTTT